Listed below are T cell receptor beta chains from one sample, sequenced in a study of T cells in Graves' hyperthyroidism and ophthalmopathy. MiXCR was run by TCRdb on the multiplex PCR reads, yielding one entry per CDR3 protein. The sample yields hundreds of thousands of distinct CDR3 sequences, approximately 25% seen once. The material sequenced was blood. Source of these receptors: a young woman with Graves' ophthalmopathy. CDR3s include the opening cysteine and the closing phenylalanine or tryptophan. A D gene is named only where the DNA matches it firmly. The size entry is marked missing in some rows and otherwise reads once, few, many or a size class.

v_call: TRBV11-1; d_call: TRBD1; j_call: TRBJ2-7; clone_size: few; cdr3_length: 18; cdr3_aa: CASSLGWDRGPTAYEQYF; cdr3_nt: TGTGCCAGCAGCTTAGGCTGGGACAGGGGGCCAACAGCCTACGAGCAGTACTTC
v_call: TRBV12-3/TRBV12-4; d_call: NA; j_call: TRBJ1-1; clone_size: NA; cdr3_length: 13; cdr3_aa: CASSLFGWTEAFF; cdr3_nt: TGTGCCAGCAGTTTATTTGGATGGACTGAAGCTTTCTTT
v_call: TRBV3-1; d_call: NA; j_call: TRBJ1-1; clone_size: many; cdr3_length: 17; cdr3_aa: CASSHGGRAKGTTEAFF; cdr3_nt: TGTGCCAGCAGCCATGGAGGCAGAGCTAAGGGGACAACTGAAGCTTTCTTT
v_call: TRBV20-1; d_call: NA; j_call: TRBJ1-2; clone_size: NA; cdr3_length: 12; cdr3_aa: CSAITMNYGYTF; cdr3_nt: TGCAGTGCTATAACTATGAACTATGGCTACACCTTC
v_call: TRBV11-2; d_call: NA; j_call: TRBJ2-5; clone_size: few; cdr3_length: 13; cdr3_aa: CASSLEGAGTQYF; cdr3_nt: TGTGCCAGCAGCTTAGAAGGGGCTGGGACCCAGTACTTC
v_call: TRBV4-1; d_call: NA; j_call: TRBJ1-2; clone_size: NA; cdr3_length: 16; cdr3_aa: CASSQVGRDDWGGYTF; cdr3_nt: TGCGCCAGCAGCCAAGTTGGGCGGGACGATTGGGGCGGCTACACCTTC
v_call: TRBV12-3/TRBV12-4; d_call: NA; j_call: TRBJ2-5; clone_size: many; cdr3_length: 13; cdr3_aa: CASRGLRDQTQYF; cdr3_nt: TGTGCCAGCAGGGGCCTTAGGGACCAGACCCAGTACTTC
v_call: TRBV12-3/TRBV12-4; d_call: NA; j_call: TRBJ2-5; clone_size: many; cdr3_length: 12; cdr3_aa: CASSQHQETQYF; cdr3_nt: TGTGCCAGTTCACAGCACCAAGAGACCCAGTACTTC
v_call: TRBV2; d_call: NA; j_call: TRBJ2-2; clone_size: NA; cdr3_length: 16; cdr3_aa: CASDLIQRTNTGELFF; cdr3_nt: TGTGCCTCGGACCTGATACAACGGACAAACACCGGGGAGCTGTTTTTT
v_call: TRBV7-2; d_call: NA; j_call: TRBJ2-7; clone_size: many; cdr3_length: 14; cdr3_aa: CASSLYRDLGEQYF; cdr3_nt: TGTGCCAGCAGCTTATACAGGGATTTGGGCGAGCAGTACTTC
v_call: TRBV7-2; d_call: NA; j_call: TRBJ2-2; clone_size: NA; cdr3_length: 14; cdr3_aa: CASSTTVYTGELFF; cdr3_nt: TGTGCCAGCAGCACGACTGTCTACACCGGGGAGCTGTTTTTT
v_call: TRBV19; d_call: TRBD1; j_call: TRBJ1-2; clone_size: few; cdr3_length: 14; cdr3_aa: CATGTDPHFYGYTF; cdr3_nt: TGTGCCACCGGGACAGACCCCCATTTCTATGGCTACACCTTC
v_call: TRBV6-1; d_call: NA; j_call: TRBJ1-2; clone_size: NA; cdr3_length: 15; cdr3_aa: CASRAVDGENYGYTF; cdr3_nt: TGTGCCAGCAGGGCCGTCGACGGAGAGAACTATGGCTACACCTTC
v_call: TRBV6-5; d_call: NA; j_call: TRBJ2-7; clone_size: once; cdr3_length: 14; cdr3_aa: CASSYFPGTYEQYF; cdr3_nt: TGTGCCAGCAGTTACTTCCCTGGAACCTACGAGCAGTACTTC
v_call: TRBV30; d_call: NA; j_call: TRBJ2-7; clone_size: many; cdr3_length: 13; cdr3_aa: CAWRVGTTHEQYF; cdr3_nt: TGTGCCTGGAGGGTAGGGACGACCCACGAGCAGTACTTC
v_call: TRBV29-1; d_call: NA; j_call: TRBJ1-5; clone_size: NA; cdr3_length: 13; cdr3_aa: CSVGSRSNQPQHF; cdr3_nt: TGCAGCGTTGGGAGTCGGAGCAATCAGCCCCAGCATTTT
v_call: TRBV27; d_call: NA; j_call: TRBJ2-7; clone_size: many; cdr3_length: 16; cdr3_aa: CASSPGTSVEYEEQYF; cdr3_nt: TGTGCCAGCAGCCCCGGGACGTCCGTAGAGTACGAAGAGCAGTACTTC
v_call: TRBV7-3; d_call: TRBD1; j_call: TRBJ2-5; clone_size: many; cdr3_length: 13; cdr3_aa: CASSVYRGETQYF; cdr3_nt: TGTGCCAGCAGCGTGTACAGGGGTGAGACCCAGTACTTC
v_call: TRBV6-5; d_call: TRBD2; j_call: TRBJ2-5; clone_size: many; cdr3_length: 16; cdr3_aa: CASSYDVAGKQETQYF; cdr3_nt: TGTGCCAGCAGTTACGATGTAGCGGGGAAACAAGAGACCCAGTACTTC
v_call: TRBV6-1; d_call: TRBD1; j_call: TRBJ1-1; clone_size: few; cdr3_length: 15; cdr3_aa: CASRGTGLGKTEAFF; cdr3_nt: TGTGCCAGCAGAGGGACAGGGCTTGGAAAAACTGAAGCTTTCTTT
v_call: TRBV5-1; d_call: TRBD1; j_call: TRBJ2-7; clone_size: NA; cdr3_length: 17; cdr3_aa: CASSLFPRGPASCEQYF; cdr3_nt: TGCGCCAGCAGCTTGTTTCCCAGGGGGCCTGCCTCCTGCGAGCAGTACTTC
v_call: TRBV12-3/TRBV12-4; d_call: NA; j_call: TRBJ1-1; clone_size: many; cdr3_length: 13; cdr3_aa: CASSPRGNTEAFF; cdr3_nt: TGTGCCAGCAGTCCCCGTGGGAACACTGAAGCTTTCTTT
v_call: TRBV6-2/TRBV6-3; d_call: NA; j_call: TRBJ2-2; clone_size: many; cdr3_length: 14; cdr3_aa: CASSMTGNTGELFF; cdr3_nt: TGTGCCAGCAGCATGACAGGGAACACCGGGGAGCTGTTTTTT
v_call: TRBV6-2/TRBV6-3; d_call: TRBD2; j_call: TRBJ2-5; clone_size: many; cdr3_length: 14; cdr3_aa: CASSYAGGLETQYF; cdr3_nt: TGTGCCAGCAGTTACGCGGGGGGCCTAGAGACCCAGTACTTC
v_call: TRBV11-1; d_call: NA; j_call: TRBJ1-1; clone_size: many; cdr3_length: 16; cdr3_aa: CASSEMSGLKDTEAFF; cdr3_nt: TGTGCCAGCAGCGAGATGTCAGGGCTAAAGGACACTGAAGCTTTCTTT
v_call: TRBV6-5; d_call: NA; j_call: TRBJ1-2; clone_size: many; cdr3_length: 13; cdr3_aa: CATTRGAFYGYTF; cdr3_nt: TGTGCCACGACCCGGGGGGCGTTCTATGGCTACACCTTC
v_call: TRBV20-1; d_call: TRBD1; j_call: TRBJ2-7; clone_size: few; cdr3_length: 15; cdr3_aa: CSARGQGARTYEQYF; cdr3_nt: TGCAGTGCTAGAGGACAGGGGGCGCGAACCTACGAGCAGTACTTC
v_call: TRBV2; d_call: NA; j_call: TRBJ1-6; clone_size: many; cdr3_length: 12; cdr3_aa: CASSMQPSPLHF; cdr3_nt: TGTGCCAGCAGTATGCAGCCCTCTCCCCTCCACTTT
v_call: TRBV29-1; d_call: TRBD2; j_call: TRBJ2-5; clone_size: NA; cdr3_length: 14; cdr3_aa: CSVLAGGQQETQYF; cdr3_nt: TGCAGCGTTCTAGCGGGAGGCCAACAAGAGACCCAGTACTTC
v_call: TRBV6-1; d_call: NA; j_call: TRBJ1-2; clone_size: NA; cdr3_length: 14; cdr3_aa: CASSVIRGLYGFTF; cdr3_nt: TGTGCCAGCAGTGTGATCCGGGGCCTCTATGGCTTCACCTTC
v_call: TRBV6-1; d_call: NA; j_call: TRBJ1-5; clone_size: NA; cdr3_length: 15; cdr3_aa: CASSEGGTPNQPQHF; cdr3_nt: TGTGCCAGCAGTGAAGGGGGGACTCCAAATCAGCCCCAGCATTTT
v_call: TRBV20-1; d_call: NA; j_call: TRBJ1-2; clone_size: NA; cdr3_length: 13; cdr3_aa: CSVSQRGNDGYTF; cdr3_nt: TGCAGTGTCTCCCAAAGGGGCAACGATGGCTACACCTTC
v_call: TRBV19; d_call: NA; j_call: TRBJ2-7; clone_size: many; cdr3_length: 14; cdr3_aa: CASSIATGASEQYF; cdr3_nt: TGTGCCAGTAGTATAGCAACGGGCGCCTCCGAGCAGTACTTC
v_call: TRBV6-5; d_call: NA; j_call: TRBJ1-2; clone_size: NA; cdr3_length: 17; cdr3_aa: CASSYRPQWASNYGYTF; cdr3_nt: TGTGCCAGCAGTTACCGGCCGCAGTGGGCCTCTAACTATGGCTACACCTTC
v_call: TRBV27; d_call: NA; j_call: TRBJ2-7; clone_size: few; cdr3_length: 14; cdr3_aa: CASKTGTSAYEQYF; cdr3_nt: TGTGCCAGCAAAACTGGGACATCCGCCTACGAGCAGTACTTC
v_call: TRBV6-6; d_call: NA; j_call: TRBJ1-2; clone_size: many; cdr3_length: 12; cdr3_aa: CASSRNKGGYTF; cdr3_nt: TGTGCCAGCAGCCGAAACAAGGGCGGCTACACCTTC
v_call: TRBV27; d_call: NA; j_call: TRBJ1-2; clone_size: many; cdr3_length: 16; cdr3_aa: CASSKGSQGVFDGYTF; cdr3_nt: TGTGCCAGCAGTAAGGGTAGCCAGGGCGTTTTCGATGGCTACACCTTC
v_call: TRBV10-3; d_call: TRBD2; j_call: TRBJ2-5; clone_size: many; cdr3_length: 14; cdr3_aa: CATGTSGGKETQYF; cdr3_nt: TGTGCCACAGGGACTAGCGGGGGGAAAGAGACCCAGTACTTC
v_call: TRBV20-1; d_call: NA; j_call: TRBJ1-1; clone_size: NA; cdr3_length: 14; cdr3_aa: CSARDPPVNTEAFF; cdr3_nt: TGCAGTGCTAGAGATCCTCCGGTGAACACTGAAGCTTTCTTT
v_call: TRBV6-1; d_call: NA; j_call: TRBJ2-7; clone_size: NA; cdr3_length: 12; cdr3_aa: CASSLPPREQYF; cdr3_nt: TGTGCCAGCAGCCTGCCCCCTAGGGAGCAGTACTTC
v_call: TRBV10-3; d_call: NA; j_call: TRBJ1-2; clone_size: many; cdr3_length: 15; cdr3_aa: CAISERGGSSYGYTF; cdr3_nt: TGTGCCATCAGTGAGAGGGGGGGATCGTCGTATGGCTACACCTTC
v_call: TRBV6-5; d_call: NA; j_call: TRBJ1-2; clone_size: NA; cdr3_length: 15; cdr3_aa: CASSYVATGLLGYTF; cdr3_nt: TGTGCCAGCAGTTACGTGGCTACAGGGTTGCTTGGCTACACCTTC
v_call: TRBV6-1; d_call: NA; j_call: TRBJ2-7; clone_size: many; cdr3_length: 16; cdr3_aa: CASSEARIMARDEQYF; cdr3_nt: TGTGCCAGCAGTGAAGCCCGTATTATGGCCCGTGACGAGCAGTACTTC
v_call: TRBV27; d_call: NA; j_call: TRBJ1-2; clone_size: many; cdr3_length: 14; cdr3_aa: CASSLRGGPGRYTF; cdr3_nt: TGTGCCAGCAGTCTCCGGGGAGGGCCCGGACGCTACACCTTC
v_call: TRBV19; d_call: NA; j_call: TRBJ1-2; clone_size: NA; cdr3_length: 13; cdr3_aa: CASSRGSWYGYTF; cdr3_nt: TGTGCCAGTAGTCGGGGGTCGTGGTATGGCTACACCTTC
v_call: TRBV5-1; d_call: TRBD1; j_call: TRBJ2-5; clone_size: few; cdr3_length: 17; cdr3_aa: CASSLGDRSRYQETQYF; cdr3_nt: TGCGCCAGCAGCTTGGGGGACAGATCCCGTTACCAAGAGACCCAGTACTTC
v_call: TRBV6-1; d_call: TRBD1; j_call: TRBJ1-5; clone_size: few; cdr3_length: 13; cdr3_aa: CASKAPGTEIPHF; cdr3_nt: TGTGCCAGCAAGGCCCCCGGGACAGAAATTCCCCATTTT
v_call: TRBV6-1; d_call: NA; j_call: TRBJ1-5; clone_size: few; cdr3_length: 13; cdr3_aa: CASRTTGNQPQHF; cdr3_nt: TGTGCCAGCAGAACGACAGGCAATCAGCCCCAGCATTTT
v_call: TRBV19; d_call: NA; j_call: TRBJ1-2; clone_size: many; cdr3_length: 13; cdr3_aa: CASSTSQNYGYTF; cdr3_nt: TGTGCCAGTAGTACTTCCCAGAACTATGGCTACACCTTC
v_call: TRBV4-3; d_call: TRBD1; j_call: TRBJ2-7; clone_size: many; cdr3_length: 15; cdr3_aa: CASSLGQGVAYEQYF; cdr3_nt: TGCGCCAGCAGCCTCGGACAGGGGGTAGCATACGAGCAGTACTTC
v_call: TRBV2; d_call: NA; j_call: TRBJ1-2; clone_size: many; cdr3_length: 14; cdr3_aa: CASSESLDSYGYAF; cdr3_nt: TGTGCCAGCAGTGAAAGCCTTGACAGCTATGGCTACGCCTTC
v_call: TRBV7-9; d_call: TRBD1; j_call: TRBJ2-7; clone_size: many; cdr3_length: 15; cdr3_aa: CASSLAQGVIYEQYF; cdr3_nt: TGTGCCAGCAGCTTAGCGCAGGGGGTCATCTACGAGCAGTACTTC
v_call: TRBV10-3; d_call: NA; j_call: TRBJ2-4; clone_size: many; cdr3_length: 13; cdr3_aa: CAISEEKINIQYF; cdr3_nt: TGTGCCATCAGTGAAGAGAAAATAAACATTCAGTACTTC
v_call: TRBV7-9; d_call: NA; j_call: TRBJ1-2; clone_size: many; cdr3_length: 14; cdr3_aa: CASSRDGANYGYTF; cdr3_nt: TGTGCCAGCAGCCGGGACGGAGCTAACTATGGCTACACCTTC
v_call: TRBV7-8; d_call: NA; j_call: TRBJ1-2; clone_size: many; cdr3_length: 14; cdr3_aa: CASSSGQLSAGYTF; cdr3_nt: TGTGCCAGCAGCTCGGGACAATTGTCTGCTGGCTACACCTTC
v_call: TRBV12-3/TRBV12-4; d_call: NA; j_call: TRBJ2-5; clone_size: few; cdr3_length: 15; cdr3_aa: CASSRSGTSEETQYF; cdr3_nt: TGTGCCAGCAGCAGATCCGGGACTTCCGAAGAGACCCAGTACTTC
v_call: TRBV7-2; d_call: TRBD1; j_call: TRBJ2-5; clone_size: many; cdr3_length: 16; cdr3_aa: CASSSDRTGGRETQYF; cdr3_nt: TGTGCCAGCAGCTCCGATCGGACAGGGGGCAGGGAGACCCAGTACTTC
v_call: TRBV13; d_call: TRBD1; j_call: TRBJ1-2; clone_size: many; cdr3_length: 14; cdr3_aa: CASSLTGGYYGYTF; cdr3_nt: TGCGCCAGCAGCTTAACAGGGGGCTACTATGGCTACACCTTC